This T cell receptor beta chain is drawn from a study of shared clonotypes between healthy human individuals. J lost 4 bases, V lost 1 base, and 1 base had no gene match. CDR1 is SGHDT and CDR2 is YYEEEE in the germline V gene. The length of the CDR3 is 13 residues. The repertoire was sequenced with immunoSEQ multiplex PCR; TCRdb's copy has only in-frame clones and lacks some. The sample has just under 350,000 clones; 73% are singletons. The TCR sequence derives from a man aged 25 to 40 in good health. The sample comprised memory CD4+ T cells sorted from blood. Subset reported: CD45RA-negative fraction. V gene TRBV5-6 combines with J gene TRBJ2-5; 7 bases are a match to TRBD2. The CDR3, as DNA: TGTGCCAGCAGCTTGCGCGGGGGAGAGACCCAGTACTTC. It codes for CASSLRGGETQYF.